The present entry profiles one T cell receptor (beta chain) with its context. The study drew all its donors from Caucasian adults living in Nashville, Tennessee. This sample is part of a study of shared clonotypes between healthy human individuals. Around 28,000 T cell genomes (about 300 ng DNA) went into each PBMC replicate. With ten immunoSEQ deep assay plates, unsorted PBMC DNA underwent sequencing. TCRdb's copy holds only in-frame clones and misses some; the assay was immunoSEQ multiplex PCR. The data hold some 490,000 clones, with approximately 78% observed a single time. Material: PBMCs. This clonotype was obtained from a middle-aged woman in good health. Some clones in this sample may be carry-over from other donors' samples.

The CDR3: CASVDRATDTQYF. In DNA form, the CDR3 reads TGTGCCAGTGTCGACAGGGCGACAGATACGCAGTATTTT. The chain links TRBV19 to TRBJ2-3; 7 nucleotides line up with TRBD1. The V gene end was trimmed by 8 bases and the J gene end by 3 bases; junction bases not matched to a gene: 5. Germline V CDR1 and CDR2: LNHDA, SQIVND (reference sequence). CDR3 size: 13 residues.